The entry below describes one TCR beta chain. Antigen unknown. These data are taken from a study of shared clonotypes between healthy human individuals. Study-level points and caveats: Naive subsets generally exceeded memory subsets in estimated richness. Clonotypes that were shared across a handful of donors made up about 4.5% of naive CD4 clonotypes.

Profiled with immunoSEQ multiplex PCR; TCRdb holds only in-frame clones, not every one. The table records some 2,500,000 clones, 92% of them present only once. The sequence was obtained from a man aged 18 to 35 in good health. Some clones in this sample may be carry-over from other donors' samples. The sample comprised naive CD4+ T cells from PBMCs. This sample's subset: CD45RA+ positively selected.

The CDR3 sequence: CASSLAPGGLETQYF. The CDR3 DNA reads TGCGCCAGCAGCTTGGCTCCAGGGGGCTTAGAGACCCAGTACTTC. The chain joins TRBV5-1 to TRBJ2-5; 8 bases match TRBD1. Trimming took 0 bases from V and 4 from J; bases not matched to a gene: 5. Germline values: CDR1 SGHRS, CDR2 YFSETQ. CDR3 length: 15 amino acids.